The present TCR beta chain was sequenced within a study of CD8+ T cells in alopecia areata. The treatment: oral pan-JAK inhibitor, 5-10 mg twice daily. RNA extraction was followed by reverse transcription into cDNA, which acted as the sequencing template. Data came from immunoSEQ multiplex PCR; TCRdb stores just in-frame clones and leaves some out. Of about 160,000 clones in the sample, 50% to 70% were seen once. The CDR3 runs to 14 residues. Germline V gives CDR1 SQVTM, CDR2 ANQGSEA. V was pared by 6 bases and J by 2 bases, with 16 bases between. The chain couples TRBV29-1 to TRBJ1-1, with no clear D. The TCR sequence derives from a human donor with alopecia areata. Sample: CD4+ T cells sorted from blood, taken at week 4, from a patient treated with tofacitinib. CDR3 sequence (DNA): TGCAGCGTCCAACACGGGTCCCTAAACACTGAAGCTTTCTTT. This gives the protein CSVQHGSLNTEAFF. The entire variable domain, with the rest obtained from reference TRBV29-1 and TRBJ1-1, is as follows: SAVISQKPSRDICQRGTSLTIQCQVDSQVTMMFWYRQQPGQSLTLIATANQGSEATYESGFVIDKFPISRPNLTFSTLTVSNMSPEDSSIYLCSVQHGSLNTEAFFGQGTRLTVV.